The 14 T cell receptor beta chains below come from one sample, sequenced in a study of CD8 T cells in Susac syndrome. The authors reverse transcribed roughly 0.5 to 1 ug RNA with random hexamers. Each CDR3 protein gets one entry after TCRdb re-called the immunoSEQ multiplex PCR reads with MiXCR. The sample consists of 200,000 to 300,000 distinct CDR3 sequences, 90% to 96% of them appearing once. Sequencing was performed on CD4+ T cells from PBMCs. The receptors originated from a human donor with Susac syndrome.

The V call is TRBV20-1, the J call TRBJ2-1; 10 nucleotides line up with TRBD1. This CDR3 region has 14 residues. Looked up from germline, CDR1 is DFQATT and CDR2 is SNEGSKA (reference sequence). Losses at the gene ends were 3 bases for V and 2 bases for J; bases not matched to a gene: 1. The CDR3 reads CSARGTGAYNEQFF. CDR3 nucleotides: TGCAGTGCTAGGGGGACAGGGGCCTACAATGAGCAGTTCTTC.

The chain joins TRBV29-1 to TRBJ1-2; TRBD1 agrees at 10 bases. CDR1 and CDR2 (germline): SQVTM, ANQGSEA. The CDR3 covers 15 residues. The J segment lost 4 bases and the V segment lost 4 bases, leaving 9 bases of the junction unmatched. The CDR3: CSVGQGAPDLYGYTF. In nucleotides, the CDR3 is TGCAGCGTTGGACAGGGGGCGCCGGATCTCTATGGCTACACCTTC.

This clonotype was seen a single time. The chain couples TRBV7-3 to TRBJ1-4; D might be TRBD1 (5 bases). The germline V and J ends were trimmed by 6 bases and 5 bases, with 13 bases remaining between them. Per the germline V gene, CDR1 is SGHTA and CDR2 is FQGTGA. The CDR3 runs 14 residues. In DNA, the CDR3 is TGTGCCAGCAGAGAAGGGACGGGCAATGAAAAACTGTTTTTT. Its protein is CASREGTGNEKLFF.

V usage is TRBV4-2 and J usage is TRBJ2-7; 11 positions agree with TRBD1. The germline gives CDR1 LGHNA, CDR2 YNFKEQ. Losses at the gene ends were 1 base for V and 5 bases for J; bases not matched to a gene: 10. The CDR3 spans 17 residues. The DNA for the CDR3 is TGTGCCAGCAGCCAAGGACGCGGGACAGGGGGAAGTGACGAGCAGTACTTC. Translation: CASSQGRGTGGSDEQYF.

This clonotype was observed a single time. The chain couples TRBV14 to TRBJ1-2; D might be TRBD1 (6 bases). There are 15 residues in the CDR3. The germline V and J ends were trimmed by 4 bases and 4 bases, with 16 bases remaining between them. Germline loops: CDR1 SGHDN, CDR2 FVKESK. The DNA for the CDR3 is TGTGCCAGCAGCCCTCGGACAGCAGCTAGCTATGGCTACACCTTC. Protein sequence: CASSPRTAASYGYTF.

The rearrangement uses TRBV6-4 and TRBJ2-2, with D possibly TRBD2 on 6 matching bases. V lost 4 bases and J lost 5, with 11 bases in between. The CDR3 sequence is 14 residues long. CDR1 is MRHNA, CDR2 SNTAGT, per germline. CDR3 coding DNA: TGTGCCAGCAGTGTAGAGGCGGGGACCGGGGAGCTGTTTTTT. Translated, it gives CASSVEAGTGELFF.

This chain links TRBV4-1 with TRBJ2-7; 7 bases are a match to TRBD1. CDR1 and CDR2 (germline): MGHRA, YSYEKL. Trimming took 3 bases from V and 1 from J; bases not matched to a gene: 6. The CDR3 loop spans 15 amino acids. CDR3 protein: CASSQPRDRSYEQYF. The CDR3 DNA reads TGCGCCAGCAGCCAGCCTAGGGACAGATCCTACGAGCAGTACTTC.

The chain is built from TRBV30 and TRBJ1-4; tentative D call: TRBD1 (6 bases). The germline CDR1 and CDR2 sequences are GTSNPN and SVGIG (reference sequence). V gave up 5 bases and J gave up 12 bases, with 10 bases separating them. The CDR3 spans 10 residues. The CDR3, as DNA: TGTGCCTGGCGCCGGACAGAACTGTTTTTT. This translates into CAWRRTELFF.

The chain recombines TRBV21-1 with TRBJ2-3; the D call in the table, TRBD1, was not verified against the DNA. TRBV21-1 constitutes a pseudogene. CDR3 length: 16 amino acids. CDR3 amino acids: CASSKVAKGDTDTQYF. The CDR3 nucleotides read TGTGCCAGCAGCAAAGTGGCGAAGGGGGACACAGATACGCAGTATTTT.

J is TRBJ2-5 and V is TRBV6-6, with 8 bases identical to TRBD1. This CDR3 region has 14 residues. V dropped 5 bases and J dropped 10; count of bases not matched to a gene: 12. Per germline, CDR1 MNHNY and CDR2 SVGAGI (reference sequence). The CDR3 spells CASSTAGQGGGQYF. The CDR3 region has the DNA TGTGCCAGCAGTACTGCCGGACAGGGTGGTGGCCAGTACTTC.

This clonotype has a single count. This chain connects TRBV20-1 to TRBJ2-7; perhaps TRBD2 as D (6 bases). V lost 6 bases and J 6 bases, leaving 15 bases between the germline ends. Per the germline V gene, CDR1 is DFQATT and CDR2 is SNEGSKA (reference sequence). The CDR3 is 12 residues long. The CDR3 DNA reads TGCAGTGCCCACGGAGACGGGGGCGAGCAGTACTTC. Translating gives CSAHGDGGEQYF.

The gene calls are TRBV20-1 and TRBJ2-5; 13 nucleotides line up with TRBD2. CDR3 size: 18 residues. Germline V gene data show CDR1 as DFQATT and CDR2 as SNEGSKA (reference sequence). V was clipped by 5 bases and J by 1 base; unmatched bases: 13. Written as DNA, the CDR3 is TGCAGTGCTGGGGACCTCGGGACTAGCGGGGCCTCCCAAGAGACCCAGTACTTC. It yields the protein CSAGDLGTSGASQETQYF.

This rearrangement joins TRBV29-1 to TRBJ1-1, with TRBD1 matching 8 bases. The CDR3 contains 14 residues. Germline CDR1 SQVTM, CDR2 ANQGSEA. V dropped 6 bases and J dropped 1; count of bases not matched to a gene: 7. The CDR3: CSVDRAGQNTEAFF. The CDR3 DNA sequence: TGCAGCGTGGACAGGGCGGGCCAGAACACTGAAGCTTTCTTT.

The chain has TRBV4-1 and TRBJ2-5; D not certain. Germline V gene data show CDR1 as MGHRA and CDR2 as YSYEKL. The CDR3 consists of 15 residues. The V end lost 4 bases, the J end lost 2 bases, and 14 bases lay between the germline ends. CDR3 nucleotides: TGCGCCAGCAGCCGGCTAACTACCCTACAAGAGACCCAGTACTTC. Protein sequence: CASSRLTTLQETQYF.